These 4 T cell receptor beta chains were all obtained from the same sample, sequenced in a study of response to subunit inactivated influenza vaccine. TCRdb independently ran MiXCR on the RT-PCR reads; one entry per CDR3 protein. Among hundreds of thousands of distinct CDR3 sequences listed, less than 8% were seen once. Specimen: PBMCs from blood, collected roughly 24 months after vaccination. The source of these receptors is a man between 50 and 69 years old who received an inactivated influenza vaccine.

This clonotype came up many times. The rearrangement uses TRBV7-2 and TRBJ2-3, with a weak D call TRBD1 (6 bases). Germline V lookup: CDR1 SGHTA, CDR2 FQGNSA. V lost 2 bases to trimming and J lost 12 bases, with 12 bases between them. CDR3 length equals 12 residues. For the CDR3, the DNA is TGTGCCAGCAGCTTACAGGACAGAAATCAGTATTTT. Protein sequence: CASSLQDRNQYF.

There are many counts of this clonotype. V is TRBV12-3 or TRBV12-4 and J is TRBJ2-1, with a possible D match to TRBD2 (5 bases). Trimming took off 3 bases at V and 9 bases at J, with 12 bases between the two ends. The CDR3 has 13 amino acids. This CDR3 reads CASSFRLAPEQFF. In DNA, the CDR3 is TGTGCCAGCAGTTTCCGCCTAGCCCCTGAGCAGTTCTTC.

This chain joins TRBV12-3 or TRBV12-4 and TRBJ1-5, with D tentatively TRBD1 (5 bases). The length of the CDR3 is 14 residues. The V end was cut by 3 bases, the J end by 2 bases, with 8 bases between. The CDR3 DNA reads TGTGCCAGCAGTTTCATGGGGGGCAATCAGCCCCAGCATTTT. This translates into CASSFMGGNQPQHF.

This clonotype has ten or more counts. The chain has TRBV3-1 and TRBJ2-1; the D gene is possibly TRBD2 (6 bases). Trimming took off 1 base at V and 7 bases at J, with 17 bases between the two ends. CDR3 length equals 16 residues. Germline V gene data show CDR1 as LGHDT and CDR2 as YNNKEL (reference sequence). The CDR3 spells CASSQVEAGWGNEQFF. The CDR3 region has the DNA TGTGCCAGCAGCCAAGTAGAGGCGGGATGGGGAAATGAGCAGTTCTTC.